This T cell receptor beta chain is from a study of beta chain features in type 1 diabetes. Study outcomes and limitations: Among all four CD4+ subsets, Type 1 diabetes patients had TCRB CDR3s that were moderately but significantly shorter. PCR could preferentially amplify shorter templates, alike in patients and controls.

This clone was picked up a small number of times. What it recognizes is unknown. Reverse transcription of all isolated RNA meant that expressed TCRB transcripts were sequenced. Sequenced by immunoSEQ multiplex PCR; TCRdb stores in-frame clones only, minus some. The repertoire holds 630,000 or so clones, with 11% to 15% as singletons. This CDR3 has 12 amino acids. Per the germline V gene, CDR1 is SGHTA and CDR2 is FQGNSA. The V gene end was trimmed by 1 base and the J gene end by 12 bases; junction bases not matched to a gene: 6. The chain combines TRBV7-2 with TRBJ2-7, with 7 nucleotides matching TRBD1. This receptor was taken from a young man with type 1 diabetes. The material sequenced was naive CD4+ T cells from blood. The CDR3 DNA reads as TGTGCCAGCAGCTTAGAGGGGGCCAGGGTGTACTTC. It encodes CASSLEGARVYF. Together with reference TRBV7-2 and TRBJ2-7, the CDR3 gives the full variable domain: GAGVSQSPSNKVTEKGKDVELRCDPISGHTALYWYRQSLGQGLEFLIYFQGNSAPDKSGLPSDRFSAERTGGSVSTLTIQRTQQEDSAVYLCASSLEGARVYFGPGTRLTVT.